Shown below are 27 T cell receptor beta chains from a single sample sequenced in a study of blood T cells in healthy people across ages. The second PCR ran roughly 7 to 12 cycles with a sample-barcoded 5' primer and J-beta primers. Using its own MiXCR run on the 5' RACE reads, TCRdb lists one record per CDR3 protein. This sample has some 700,000 distinct CDR3 sequences, with more than 40% found just once. The sequenced material came from blood. The receptors here all came from a woman aged 60-70 years in good health.

The sample holds many counts of this clonotype. The chain employs TRBV6-2 or TRBV6-3 and TRBJ2-1; 8 bases fit TRBD1. CDR1 MNHEY and CDR2 SVGEGT come from the germline V gene. V lost 0 bases, J lost 1 base, and 2 bases stayed unmatched. The CDR3 is 16 amino acids. CDR3 amino acids: CASSYSRDRSYNEQFF. The CDR3 DNA sequence: TGTGCCAGCAGTTACTCGCGGGACAGGTCCTACAATGAGCAGTTCTTC.

The rearrangement uses TRBV28 and TRBJ2-7, with D maybe TRBD1 (6 bases). The J call may be incorrect, as the DNA end agrees better with TRBJ2-5. The CDR3 consists of 15 residues. Germline V lookup: CDR1 MDHEN, CDR2 SYDVKM. The CDR3 protein is CASSLLGTGKETQYF. The CDR3, as DNA: TGTGCCAGCAGTTTATTAGGTACAGGGAAAGAGACCCAGTACTTC.

This clonotype was counted a few times. The CDR3 is CASSQLIYGYTF. DNA of the CDR3: TGTGCCAGCAGCCAGTTAATCTATGGCTACACCTTC. V and J are TRBV6-2 or TRBV6-3 and TRBJ1-2; D is ambiguous. Trimming pared 6 bases from V and 4 bases from J, leaving 9 bases between. The CDR3 totals 12 residues. From germline, CDR1 is MNHEY and CDR2 SVGEGT.

The chain links TRBV5-1 to TRBJ2-7; TRBD1 matches 9 bases. There are 13 residues in the CDR3. V lost 6 bases to trimming and J lost 5 bases; unmatched junction nucleotides: 6. The germline V gene encodes CDR1 SGHRS and CDR2 YFSETQ. CDR3 DNA: TGCGCCAGCAACCGGGACAGGGTCGACGAGCAGTACTTC. This codes for CASNRDRVDEQYF.

The chain carries TRBV29-1 and TRBJ2-7; weak D call: TRBD2 (6 bases). Judging by the DNA end, TRBJ2-5 fits better; the J call may be wrong. Germline V CDR1 and CDR2: SQVTM, ANQGSEA. There are 12 residues in the CDR3. The CDR3 DNA follows: TGCAGCCTTGCCCGACTAGGCGAGACCCAGTACTTC. Its translation: CSLARLGETQYF.

This chain links TRBV9 with TRBJ2-7; 7 bases are shared with TRBD2. The CDR3 loop spans 18 amino acids. Germline assignment: CDR1 SGDLS and CDR2 YYNGEE. The V segment lost 3 bases and the J segment 3 bases; nucleotides outside the gene matches: 18. For the CDR3, the DNA is TGTGCCAGCAGCGAGTCTACCAGCGGGAAGTTTTTGGGCTACGAGCAGTACTTC. This codes for CASSESTSGKFLGYEQYF. The variable domain in full, with the rest retrieved from reference TRBV9 and TRBJ2-7, is DSGVTQTPKHLITATGQRVTLRCSPRSGDLSVYWYQQSLDQGLQFLIQYYNGEERAKGNILERFSAQQFPDLHSELNLSSLELGDSALYFCASSESTSGKFLGYEQYFGPGTRLTVT.

This chain joins TRBV7-9 and TRBJ1-5; 8 bases line up with TRBD1. Germline V gene data show CDR1 as SEHNR and CDR2 as FQNEAQ (reference sequence). With V trimmed by 4 bases and J by 7 bases, 9 bases remained unmatched. This CDR3 comprises 15 residues. CDR3 protein: CASSSDRGGRQPQHF. In nucleotides, the CDR3 is TGTGCCAGCAGCTCCGACAGGGGAGGAAGACAGCCCCAGCATTTT.

The chain recombines TRBV5-5 with TRBJ2-7; 12 bases fit TRBD2. Germline CDR1 SGHKS, CDR2 YYEKEE (reference sequence). Losses at the gene ends were 4 bases for V and 3 bases for J; bases not matched to a gene: 8. This CDR3 has 16 amino acids. The CDR3 region is CASSEDTSGGYYEQYF. CDR3 nucleotide sequence: TGTGCCAGCAGCGAGGACACTAGCGGGGGGTACTACGAGCAGTACTTC.

This clonotype was seen at least ten times. The rearrangement uses TRBV7-7 and TRBJ2-1; 7 bases line up with TRBD2. The ends lost 5 bases at V and 7 bases at J; junction bases unmatched: 11. This CDR3 comprises 15 residues. Germline V gene lookup returns CDR1 SSHAT and CDR2 FNYEAQ (reference sequence). CDR3 amino acids: CASSPGRSWGNEQFF. In nucleotides, the CDR3 is TGTGCCAGCAGCCCCGGGAGGTCTTGGGGGAATGAGCAGTTCTTC.

This chain links TRBV29-1 with TRBJ2-1; 8 bases align to TRBD2. The germline CDR1 and CDR2 sequences are SQVTM and ANQGSEA. CDR3 length: 14 residues. J gave up 6 bases and V 5 bases, and 9 bases lay outside the gene matches. For the CDR3, the DNA is TGCAGCGTTATTGGCGGGAGGAGAGGCAATGAGCAGTTCTTC. As protein: CSVIGGRRGNEQFF.

This chain links TRBV6-2 or TRBV6-3 with TRBJ2-7; D may be TRBD2 (6 bases). V dropped 0 bases and J dropped 5 bases, with 17 bases sitting between them. CDR3 size: 16 residues. CDR1 MNHEY and CDR2 SVGEGT come from the germline V gene. The CDR3 DNA follows: TGTGCCAGCAGTTACTCAGGCGGGACCCTGAGACACGAGCAGTACTTC. Translating it yields CASSYSGGTLRHEQYF.

The J gene is TRBJ2-1, the V gene TRBV6-5; TRBD2 aligns across 7 bases. Germline values: CDR1 MNHEY, CDR2 SVGAGI. This CDR3 is built from 15 residues. V lost 5 bases to trimming and J lost 6 bases; unmatched junction nucleotides: 10. CDR3 region: CASSRRASGPNEQFF. For the CDR3, the DNA is TGTGCCAGCAGTAGAAGGGCTAGCGGACCCAATGAGCAGTTCTTC.

Regarding this clonotype: A single base separates this from a much larger clone, so it may be a read error. V gene TRBV20-1 combines with J gene TRBJ2-7, with 8 bases that match TRBD2. Germline V lookup: CDR1 DFQATT, CDR2 SNEGSKA (reference sequence). CDR3 size: 15 residues. This CDR3 reads CGARRSGGFSYEQYF. CDR3 in DNA: TGCGGTGCTAGAAGGAGCGGGGGTTTCTCCTACGAGCAGTACTTC.

This clonotype was detected a few times. The chain joins TRBV29-1 to TRBJ2-7, with a possible D match to TRBD1 (6 bases). The CDR3 sequence is 15 residues long. The V gene's germline CDR1 is SQVTM and CDR2 ANQGSEA. The V end was cut by 0 bases, the J end by 6 bases, with 18 bases between. CDR3 amino acids: CSVEDGQGPRSEQYF. The CDR3 DNA sequence: TGCAGCGTTGAAGATGGGCAGGGGCCTCGCTCCGAGCAGTACTTC.

This chain uses TRBV29-1 with TRBJ2-4; TRBD1 matches 7 bases. The end of the DNA aligns better with TRBJ2-7, so the J call may be wrong. CDR3 length: 15 amino acids. Germline loops: CDR1 SQVTM, CDR2 ANQGSEA. For the CDR3, the DNA is TGCAGCATCTCGACAGGGATCGCAAGTCATTACGAGCAGTACTTC. It is translated as CSISTGIASHYEQYF.

A few counts support this clonotype. The chain recombines TRBV27 with TRBJ2-7; 7 positions match TRBD1. Germline values: CDR1 MNHEY, CDR2 SMNVEV (reference sequence). V was clipped by 11 bases and J by 3 bases; unmatched bases: 10. The CDR3 runs to 13 residues. This CDR3 reads CAPHNDRVYEQYF. The CDR3 bases are TGTGCCCCACATAACGACAGGGTCTACGAGCAGTACTTC.

The V and J genes are TRBV4-1 and TRBJ2-4; D unclear. V lost 0 bases, J lost 13 bases, and 13 bases lay in between. The CDR3 runs to 13 residues. Germline V gene sequence: CDR1 MGHRA, CDR2 YSYEKL. The CDR3 loop reads CASSQDLAIEQYF. The CDR3 coding sequence is TGCGCCAGCAGCCAAGATTTGGCTATTGAGCAGTACTTC.

This clonotype came up a few times. The V gene is TRBV18, the J gene TRBJ2-7; D is unclear. Germline assignment: CDR1 KGHSH and CDR2 LQKENI. The V end was cut by 3 bases, the J end by 2 bases, with 11 bases between. The CDR3 runs 14 residues. CDR3 in amino acids: CASSPAAHTYEQYF. The CDR3 DNA sequence: TGTGCCAGCTCACCGGCGGCGCACACCTACGAGCAGTACTTC.

The rearrangement uses TRBV5-1 and TRBJ2-3; 8 bases are a match to TRBD2. This CDR3 spans 19 amino acids. Germline assignment: CDR1 SGHRS and CDR2 YFSETQ. J gave up 5 bases and V 0 bases, and 17 bases lay outside the gene matches. CDR3 loop: CASSLAGSGGSTVKDTQYF. The CDR3, as DNA: TGCGCCAGCAGCTTGGCTGGAAGCGGGGGTTCGACTGTAAAAGATACGCAGTATTTT. Full variable domain (outside the CDR3, taken from reference TRBV5-1 and TRBJ2-3): KAGVTQTPRYLIKTRGQQVTLSCSPISGHRSVSWYQQTPGQGLQFLFEYFSETQRNKGNFPGRFSGRQFSNSRSEMNVSTLELGDSALYLCASSLAGSGGSTVKDTQYFGPGTRLTVL.

In its sample, this clonotype was seen many times. The junction departs from the called germline gene at one end, perhaps through a read error. The chain joins TRBV5-1 to TRBJ1-2, with TRBD1 as a possible D gene (6 bases). Germline loops: CDR1 SGHRS, CDR2 YFSETQ. The CDR3 is 13 residues long. In DNA form, the CDR3 reads TGTGCCAGCAGCCCAGGACAGTCCTATGGCTACACCTTC. As protein: CASSPGQSYGYTF.

This clonotype was observed many times. V and J are TRBV12-3 or TRBV12-4 and TRBJ2-1, with 15 bases matching TRBD2. This CDR3 is 15 amino acids long. V lost 5 bases to trimming and J lost 9 bases; unmatched junction nucleotides: 5. The DNA of the CDR3 is TGTGCCAGCAGTCCCGGGACTAGCGGGAGGCGTGAGCAGTTCTTC. Its protein product is CASSPGTSGRREQFF.

The chain carries TRBV28 and TRBJ1-1; 7 bases agree with TRBD1. CDR1 and CDR2 (germline): MDHEN, SYDVKM. Trimming took 8 bases from V and 0 from J; bases not matched to a gene: 6. CDR3 length: 14 residues. In DNA form, the CDR3 reads TGTGCCAGCCTCACCGGGACAGTGAACACTGAAGCTTTCTTT. Encoded protein: CASLTGTVNTEAFF.

There are a few counts of this clonotype. A much larger clone lies one base from this, so it may be a read error. Written as DNA, the CDR3 is TGCGCCAGCAGTCGGGACACGGTGACGAATGAGCAGTACTTC. Its translation: CASSRDTVTNEQYF. This rearrangement joins TRBV10-1 to TRBJ2-7, with a tentative D call TRBD1 (6 bases). The V gene lost 5 bases and the J gene lost 7 bases, with 18 bases spanning the gap. The CDR3 contains 14 residues. CDR1 and CDR2 from the germline V gene are WNHNN and SYGVQD (reference sequence).

The rearrangement links TRBV27 to TRBJ2-7; 7 bases map to TRBD1. The CDR3 runs 15 residues. Trimming removed 8 bases from V and 7 bases from J; junction bases left unmatched: 17. From germline, CDR1 is MNHEY and CDR2 SMNVEV (reference sequence). The CDR3 nucleotides are TGTGCCAGCGCACTAGGGGGCTTCTCCTCAATGGAGCAGTACTTC. Its protein is CASALGGFSSMEQYF.

The rearrangement uses TRBV3-1 and TRBJ2-3; 7 positions match TRBD2. CDR3 length: 22 amino acids. Germline V lookup: CDR1 LGHDT, CDR2 YNNKEL (reference sequence). J lost 2 bases, V lost 0 bases, and 23 bases had no gene match. In nucleotides, the CDR3 is TGTGCCAGCAGCCAAGATCTAGCGGACTACTTTGGTCTTTCATTGGTCACAGATACGCAGTATTTT. Translated, it gives CASSQDLADYFGLSLVTDTQYF.

Only one count was recorded for this clonotype. The junction departs from the called germline gene at one end, perhaps through a read error. V is TRBV4-2 and J is TRBJ2-1, with TRBD2 matching over 12 bases. The CDR3 covers 18 residues. Germline loops: CDR1 LGHNA, CDR2 YNFKEQ. This chain's CDR3 is CASTQVPWTSGDYNEQFF. The CDR3 DNA is TGTGCCAGCACCCAAGTCCCCTGGACTAGCGGGGACTACAATGAGCAGTTCTTC.

This clonotype was observed a handful of times. The CDR3 protein is CASSSTTGYEQYF. The CDR3 nucleotides are TGCGCCAGCAGCTCCACTACGGGGTACGAGCAGTACTTC. The chain has TRBV5-1 and TRBJ2-7; the D gene is possibly TRBD2 (5 bases). CDR1 and CDR2 (germline): SGHRS, YFSETQ. V shed 3 bases and J shed 4 bases, with 11 bases lying between them. The CDR3 loop spans 13 amino acids.